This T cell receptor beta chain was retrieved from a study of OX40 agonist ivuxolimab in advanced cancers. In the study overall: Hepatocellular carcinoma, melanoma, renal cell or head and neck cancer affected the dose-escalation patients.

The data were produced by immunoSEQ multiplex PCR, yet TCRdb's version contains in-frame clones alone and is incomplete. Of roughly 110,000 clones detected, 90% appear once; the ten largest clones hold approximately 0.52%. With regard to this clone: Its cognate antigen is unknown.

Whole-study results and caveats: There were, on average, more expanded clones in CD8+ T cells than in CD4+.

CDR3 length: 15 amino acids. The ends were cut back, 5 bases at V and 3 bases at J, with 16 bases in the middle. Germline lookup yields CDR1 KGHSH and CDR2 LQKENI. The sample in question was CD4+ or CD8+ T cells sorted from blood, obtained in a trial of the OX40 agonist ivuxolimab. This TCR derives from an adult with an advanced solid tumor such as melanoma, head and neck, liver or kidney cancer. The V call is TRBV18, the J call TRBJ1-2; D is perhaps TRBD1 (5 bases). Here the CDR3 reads CASSRADKPDYGYTF. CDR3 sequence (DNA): TGTGCCAGCTCAAGAGCGGACAAGCCCGACTATGGCTACACCTTC.